This T cell receptor beta chain was recorded in a study of HIV-infected patients and healthy controls. CDR3 length: 12 amino acids. The germline V and J ends were trimmed by 3 bases and 6 bases, with 9 bases remaining between them. CDR1 is SQVTM, CDR2 ANQGSEA, per germline. This clonotype was recorded a few times. TCRdb passed the 5' RACE reads through MiXCR, listing each CDR3 protein once. The sample lists around 67,000 distinct CDR3 sequences; approximately 16% were seen once. The TCR was taken from a human donor in good health. The specimen was CD4+ T cells from blood. The rearrangement uses TRBV29-1 and TRBJ2-1, with D hard to call. Here the CDR3 reads CSVDFGGNEQFF. The CDR3 bases are TGCAGCGTTGATTTCGGCGGCAATGAGCAGTTCTTC.